The 14 T cell receptor beta chains below were found in one sample sequenced in a study of radiotherapy plus CTLA-4 blockade in lung cancer. The method was immunoSEQ multiplex PCR; TCRdb's version includes in-frame clones alone and lacks a portion of them. The sample comprises fewer than 95,000 clones, about four fifths of which are singletons, and roughly 0.84% rests with the top ten. Source: peripheral blood, taken from a patient treated with radiotherapy plus ipilimumab. The source is a human donor with non-small cell lung cancer who had stable disease on radiotherapy plus ipilimumab.

This clone was detected only once. The gene calls are TRBV18 and TRBJ2-3, with TRBD1 matching over 7 bases. The CDR3 totals 14 residues. Trimming removed 5 bases from V and 1 base from J; junction bases left unmatched: 3. CDR1 is KGHSH and CDR2 is LQKENI in the germline V gene. Here the CDR3 reads CASSSGQGTDTQYF. CDR3 coding DNA: TGTGCCAGCTCATCCGGACAGGGCACAGATACGCAGTATTTT.

The chain combines TRBV10-1 with TRBJ2-3; TRBD2 matches at 9 bases. V lost 8 bases to trimming and J lost 8 bases; unmatched junction nucleotides: 14. The CDR3 extends over 15 amino acids. Germline V gives CDR1 WNHNN, CDR2 SYGVQD (reference sequence). The chain's CDR3 is CASSPIAGVAGTQYF. CDR3 nucleotide sequence: TGCGCCAGCTCCCCCATAGCGGGAGTAGCCGGTACGCAGTATTTT.

In its sample, this clone was seen once. The rearrangement joins TRBV5-1 to TRBJ2-2; 12 nucleotides align to TRBD2. Trimming removed 7 bases from V and 1 base from J; junction bases left unmatched: 8. Germline CDR1 is SGHRS and CDR2 is YFSETQ. The CDR3 covers 17 residues. The CDR3 spells CASPTTSGRKNTGELFF. The CDR3 region has the DNA TGCGCCAGCCCTACGACTAGCGGGAGAAAGAACACCGGGGAGCTGTTTTTT.

This clone was counted once. This chain links TRBV19 with TRBJ2-7; 9 nucleotides align to TRBD2. J gave up 4 bases and V 5 bases, and 12 bases lay outside the gene matches. This CDR3 spans 16 amino acids. Per germline, CDR1 LNHDA and CDR2 SQIVND (reference sequence). Here the CDR3 DNA reads TGTGCCAGTAGTCCCCTCCTCGAAGCGGGAGGTTACGAGCAGTACTTC. Residues: CASSPLLEAGGYEQYF. The entire variable domain, with the rest obtained from reference TRBV19 and TRBJ2-7, is as follows: DGGITQSPKYLFRKEGQNVTLSCEQNLNHDAMYWYRQDPGQGLRLIYYSQIVNDFQKGDIAEGYSVSREKKESFPLTVTSAQKNPTAFYLCASSPLLEAGGYEQYFGPGTRLTVT.

The chain has TRBV2 and TRBJ1-4; TRBD1 matches 7 bases. Trimming cost V 5 bases and J 3 bases; bases outside gene matches: 6. The CDR3 sequence is 15 residues long. Germline V gene data show CDR1 as SNHLY and CDR2 as FYNNEI. CDR3 bases: TGTGCCAGCAGTAACTCCGGGACAGCTAATGAAAAACTGTTTTTT. Translated, it gives CASSNSGTANEKLFF.

The chain recombines TRBV6-5 with TRBJ2-2; tentative D call: TRBD1 (5 bases). The germline CDR1 and CDR2 sequences are MNHEY and SVGAGI. The CDR3 length is 15 residues. Trimming removed 0 bases at V and 2 bases at J, with 7 bases between. CDR3 sequence: CASSYSDTNTGELFF. CDR3 nucleotides: TGTGCCAGCAGTTACTCGGACACAAACACCGGGGAGCTGTTTTTT.

This clone was counted a few times. This chain links TRBV11-2 with TRBJ2-7; D perhaps matches TRBD2 (6 bases). This CDR3 contains 15 residues. V shed 4 bases and J shed 2 bases, with 15 bases lying between them. Per germline, CDR1 SGHAT and CDR2 FQNNGV. CDR3: CASSSARTTTYEQYF. In DNA form, the CDR3 reads TGTGCCAGCAGCTCCGCCCGGACTACAACCTACGAGCAGTACTTC.

The table lists this clone with a count of one. The J gene is TRBJ2-3, the V gene TRBV9; D is ambiguous. The CDR3 is 13 amino acids. The germline V gene has CDR1 SGDLS and CDR2 YYNGEE. Trimming stripped 4 bases from V and 4 bases from J, with 10 bases between. The CDR3 nucleotides read TGTGCCAGCAGCCCTACCTTGGCAGATACGCAGTATTTT. Amino acids: CASSPTLADTQYF.

The chain links TRBV10-2 to TRBJ2-3; 7 bases align to TRBD1. V trimming: 7 bases; J trimming: 2 bases; junction bases outside the gene matches: 3. CDR1 is WSHSY and CDR2 is SAAADI in the germline V gene. The CDR3 covers 13 residues. The CDR3 sequence: CASKGQTTDTQYF. CDR3 in DNA: TGCGCCAGCAAGGGACAGACCACAGATACGCAGTATTTT.

This clone was picked up a small number of times. The chain combines TRBV7-2 with TRBJ1-4, with unresolved D. The germline V and J ends were trimmed by 6 bases and 2 bases, with 10 bases remaining between them. Germline V gene data show CDR1 as SGHTA and CDR2 as FQGNSA. The CDR3 is 14 residues long. The CDR3 DNA sequence: TGTGCCAGCAGGGTCGGTAGTACTAATGAAAAACTGTTTTTT. This translates into CASRVGSTNEKLFF.

The chain employs TRBV19 and TRBJ2-5; TRBD2 might be the D (5 bases). This CDR3 is 13 amino acids long. Per germline, CDR1 LNHDA and CDR2 SQIVND (reference sequence). V dropped 2 bases and J dropped 5 bases, with 9 bases sitting between them. CDR3 loop: CASSITRRETQYF. In DNA, the CDR3 is TGTGCCAGTAGTATAACCCGGAGGGAGACCCAGTACTTC.

The gene calls are TRBV28 and TRBJ2-1; 8 bases match TRBD1. There are 15 residues in the CDR3. Germline loops: CDR1 MDHEN, CDR2 SYDVKM. V shed 3 bases and J 3 bases; nucleotides not matched to a gene: 4. CDR3 nucleotide sequence: TGTGCCAGCAGTTTTCAGGGGGCGGGCTACAATGAGCAGTTCTTC. Encoded protein: CASSFQGAGYNEQFF.

The chain recombines TRBV7-8 with TRBJ2-1; TRBD2 matches 10 bases. The CDR3 contains 17 residues. Germline CDR1 and CDR2: SGHVS and FQNEAQ. The junction had 10 bases not matched to a gene; V was cut back by 0 bases and J by 8 bases. CDR3 amino acids: CASSLATIAGGKDEQFF. The CDR3 DNA sequence: TGTGCCAGCAGCTTAGCCACCATAGCGGGAGGCAAAGATGAGCAGTTCTTC.

The chain links TRBV6-1 to TRBJ2-1; the match to TRBD2 covers 9 bases. Germline V gene data show CDR1 as MNHNS and CDR2 as SASEGT. J lost 9 bases, V lost 8 bases, and 14 bases had no gene match. The CDR3 contains 15 residues. The CDR3, as DNA: TGTGCCAGCCCTAAGGGGGCGGGGGGGCAAGGTGAGCAGTTCTTC. It translates to CASPKGAGGQGEQFF.